This entry features one T cell receptor (beta chain) sequence. In the authors' workflow: Reference gene primer amplification gave estimated nucleated cell counts. Some clones are missing from TCRdb's copy, which holds only in-frame ones; the method was immunoSEQ multiplex PCR. That table gives V, J and clone size, and the DNA gave D and trimming. Of 88,000 or so clones listed, roughly four fifths are singletons. Germline V gene sequence: CDR1 MDHEN, CDR2 SYDVKM. The V segment lost 7 bases and the J segment 4 bases; nucleotides outside the gene matches: 7. The CDR3 extends over 15 amino acids. The sample belongs to a study of blood T cell repertoires in COVID-19.

This chain connects TRBV28 to TRBJ2-2; 9 bases match TRBD1. The sequence was collected from a man older than 75 with acute or convalescent COVID-19. Sequencing input: peripheral blood. Here the CDR3 reads CASKRQGGGTGELFF. The CDR3 bases are TGTGCCAGCAAACGACAGGGGGGTGGCACCGGGGAGCTGTTTTTT. Full variable domain (rest looked up from reference TRBV28 and TRBJ2-2): DVKVTQSSRYLVKRTGEKVFLECVQDMDHENMFWYRQDPGLGLRLIYFSYDVKMKEKGDIPEGYSVSREKKERFSLILESASTNQTSMYLCASKRQGGGTGELFFGEGSRLTVL.